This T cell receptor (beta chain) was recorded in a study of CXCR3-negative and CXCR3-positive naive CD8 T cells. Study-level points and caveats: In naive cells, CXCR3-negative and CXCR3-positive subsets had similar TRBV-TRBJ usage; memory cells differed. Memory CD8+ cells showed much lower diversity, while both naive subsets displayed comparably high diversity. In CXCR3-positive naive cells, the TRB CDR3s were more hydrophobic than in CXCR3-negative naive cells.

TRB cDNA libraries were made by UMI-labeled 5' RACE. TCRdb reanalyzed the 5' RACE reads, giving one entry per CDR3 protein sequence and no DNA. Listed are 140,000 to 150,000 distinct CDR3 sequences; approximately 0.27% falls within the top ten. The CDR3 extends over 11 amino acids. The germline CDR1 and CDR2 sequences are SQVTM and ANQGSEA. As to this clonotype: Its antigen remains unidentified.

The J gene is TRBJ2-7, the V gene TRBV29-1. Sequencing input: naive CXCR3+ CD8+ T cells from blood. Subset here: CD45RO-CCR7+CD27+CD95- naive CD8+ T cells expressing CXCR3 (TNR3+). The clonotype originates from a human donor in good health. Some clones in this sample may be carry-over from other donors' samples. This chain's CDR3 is CSANQDYEQYF.